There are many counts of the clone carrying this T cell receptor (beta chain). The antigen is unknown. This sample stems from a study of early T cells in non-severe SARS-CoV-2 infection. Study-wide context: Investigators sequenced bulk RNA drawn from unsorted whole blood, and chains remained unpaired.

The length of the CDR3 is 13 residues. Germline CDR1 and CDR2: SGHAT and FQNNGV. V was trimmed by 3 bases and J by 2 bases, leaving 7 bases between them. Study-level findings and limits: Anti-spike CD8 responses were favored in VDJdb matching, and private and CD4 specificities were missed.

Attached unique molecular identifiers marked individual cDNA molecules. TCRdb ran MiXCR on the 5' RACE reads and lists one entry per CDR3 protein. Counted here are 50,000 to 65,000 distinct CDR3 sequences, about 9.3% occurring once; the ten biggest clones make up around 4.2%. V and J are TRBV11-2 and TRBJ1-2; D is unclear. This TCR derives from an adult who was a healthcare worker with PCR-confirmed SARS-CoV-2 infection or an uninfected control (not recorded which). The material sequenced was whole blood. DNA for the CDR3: TGTGCCAGCAGCTTGGACCTAAACTATGGCTACACCTTC. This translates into CASSLDLNYGYTF.